The clone carrying this TCR beta chain was observed a handful of times. What it recognizes is unknown. The source material, RNA transcripts, was used to amplify TCR beta CDR3 regions. The HTBI primer set drove a first-round RT-PCR of the TCR CDR3. TCRdb re-derived calls from the multiplex PCR reads in MiXCR, one entry per CDR3 protein. The sample includes 560,000 or so distinct CDR3 sequences, roughly 21% of them seen just once. Subjects with ophthalmopathy showed a Clinical Activity Score no lower than 3, a NOSPECS grade no lower than 4, and a duration shorter than 3 months. Every diagnosis used clinical symptoms, serum thyroxine and TRAb, thyroid ultrasound and orbital computed tomography. The sample is drawn from a study of T cells in Graves' hyperthyroidism and ophthalmopathy. Looking at the study overall: The initial diagnosis was the point when peripheral blood was collected, ahead of any treatment. Study-wide results and limits: Onset of ophthalmopathy came a median approximately 6 months after the model predicted it.

Per germline, CDR1 SGHTA and CDR2 FQGNSA. The germline V and J ends were trimmed by 1 base and 0 bases, with 13 bases remaining between them. This CDR3 has 17 residues. The chain links TRBV7-2 to TRBJ1-3; D is unclear. The TCR sequence derives from a man in his forties with Graves' ophthalmopathy. Sequenced sample: blood. As DNA, the CDR3 is TGTGCCAGCAGCTTAGAGGGTCATGCTTCCTCTGGAAACACCATATATTTT. Translating gives CASSLEGHASSGNTIYF.